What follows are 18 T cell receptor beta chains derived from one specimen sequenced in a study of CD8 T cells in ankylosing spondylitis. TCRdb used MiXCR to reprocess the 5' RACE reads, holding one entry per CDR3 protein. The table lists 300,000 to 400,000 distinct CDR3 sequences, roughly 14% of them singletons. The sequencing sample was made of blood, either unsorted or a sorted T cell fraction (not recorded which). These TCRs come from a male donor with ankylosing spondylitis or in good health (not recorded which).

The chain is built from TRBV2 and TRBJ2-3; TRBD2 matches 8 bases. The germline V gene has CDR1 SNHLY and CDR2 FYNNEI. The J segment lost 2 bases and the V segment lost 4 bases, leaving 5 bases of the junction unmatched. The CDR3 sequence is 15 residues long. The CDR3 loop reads CASSALAAFTDTQYF. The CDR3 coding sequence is TGTGCCAGCAGTGCACTAGCGGCCTTCACAGATACGCAGTATTTT.

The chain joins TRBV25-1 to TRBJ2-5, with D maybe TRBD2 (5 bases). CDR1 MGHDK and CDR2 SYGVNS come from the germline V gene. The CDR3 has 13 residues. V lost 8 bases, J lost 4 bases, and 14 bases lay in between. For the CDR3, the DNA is TGTGCCAGCTCCCGCCGGAGCGGAGAGACCCAGTACTTC. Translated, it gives CASSRRSGETQYF.

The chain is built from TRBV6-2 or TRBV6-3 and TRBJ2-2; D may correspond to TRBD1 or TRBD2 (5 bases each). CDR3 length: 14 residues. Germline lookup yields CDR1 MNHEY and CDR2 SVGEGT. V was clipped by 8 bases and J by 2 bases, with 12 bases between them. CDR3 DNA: TGTGCCAGCCTACGGGACGGCAACACCGGGGAGCTGTTTTTT. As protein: CASLRDGNTGELFF.

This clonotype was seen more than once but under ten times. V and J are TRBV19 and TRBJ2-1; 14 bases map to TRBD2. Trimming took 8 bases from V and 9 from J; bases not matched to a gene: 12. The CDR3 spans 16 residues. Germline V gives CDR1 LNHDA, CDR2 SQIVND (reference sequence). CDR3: CASSRRLAGGPGEQFF. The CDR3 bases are TGTGCCAGTTCTAGGCGACTAGCGGGGGGGCCTGGTGAGCAGTTCTTC.

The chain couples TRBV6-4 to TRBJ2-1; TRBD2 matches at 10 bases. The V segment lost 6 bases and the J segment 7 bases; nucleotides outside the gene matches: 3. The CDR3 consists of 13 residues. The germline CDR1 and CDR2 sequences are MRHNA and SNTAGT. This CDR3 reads CASRAGGGNEQFF. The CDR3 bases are TGTGCCAGCAGAGCGGGGGGGGGGAATGAGCAGTTCTTC.

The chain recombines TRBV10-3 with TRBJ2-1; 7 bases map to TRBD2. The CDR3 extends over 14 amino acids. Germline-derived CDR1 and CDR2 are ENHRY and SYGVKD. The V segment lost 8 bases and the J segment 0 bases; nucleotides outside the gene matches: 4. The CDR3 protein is CAIGGESSYNEQFF. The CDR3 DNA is TGTGCCATCGGGGGGGAAAGCTCCTACAATGAGCAGTTCTTC.

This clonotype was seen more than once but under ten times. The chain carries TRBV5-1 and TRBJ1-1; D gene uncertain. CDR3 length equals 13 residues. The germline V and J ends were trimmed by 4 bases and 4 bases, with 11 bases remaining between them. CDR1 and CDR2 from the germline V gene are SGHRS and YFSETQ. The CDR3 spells CASSPEAGTEAFF. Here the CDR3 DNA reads TGCGCCAGCAGCCCGGAAGCGGGCACTGAAGCTTTCTTT.

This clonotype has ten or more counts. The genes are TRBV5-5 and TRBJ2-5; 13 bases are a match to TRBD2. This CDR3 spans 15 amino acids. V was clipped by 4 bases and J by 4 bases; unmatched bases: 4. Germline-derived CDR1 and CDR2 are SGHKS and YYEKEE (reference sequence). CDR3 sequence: CASSGGLAGVETQYF. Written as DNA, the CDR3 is TGTGCCAGCAGCGGTGGACTAGCGGGAGTAGAGACCCAGTACTTC.

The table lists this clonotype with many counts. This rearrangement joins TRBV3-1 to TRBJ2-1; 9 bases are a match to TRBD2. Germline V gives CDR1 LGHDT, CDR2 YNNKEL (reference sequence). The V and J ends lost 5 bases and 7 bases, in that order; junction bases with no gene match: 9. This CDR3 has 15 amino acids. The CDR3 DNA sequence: TGTGCCAGCAGCGACAGCGGGGGGAGGTTAAATGAGCAGTTCTTC. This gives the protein CASSDSGGRLNEQFF.

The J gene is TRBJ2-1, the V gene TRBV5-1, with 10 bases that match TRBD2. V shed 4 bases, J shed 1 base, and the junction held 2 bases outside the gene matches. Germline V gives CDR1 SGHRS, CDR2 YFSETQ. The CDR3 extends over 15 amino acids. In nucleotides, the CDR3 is TGCGCCAGCAGCCTGGGACTAGCGTCCTACAATGAGCAGTTCTTC. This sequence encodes CASSLGLASYNEQFF.

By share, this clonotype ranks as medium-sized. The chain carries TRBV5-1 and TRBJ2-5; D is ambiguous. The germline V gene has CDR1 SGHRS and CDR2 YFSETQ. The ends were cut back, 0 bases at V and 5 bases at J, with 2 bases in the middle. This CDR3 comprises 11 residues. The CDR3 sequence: CASSLEETQYF. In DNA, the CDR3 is TGCGCCAGCAGCTTGGAGGAGACCCAGTACTTC.

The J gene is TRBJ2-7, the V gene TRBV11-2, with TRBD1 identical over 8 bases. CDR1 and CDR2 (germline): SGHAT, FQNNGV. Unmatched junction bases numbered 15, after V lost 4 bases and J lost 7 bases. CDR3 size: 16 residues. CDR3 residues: CASSSSGQGIVGEQYF. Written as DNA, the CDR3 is TGTGCCAGCAGCTCATCCGGACAGGGAATAGTGGGGGAGCAGTACTTC. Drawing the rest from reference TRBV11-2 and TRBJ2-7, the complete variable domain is EAGVAQSPRYKIIEKRQSVAFWCNPISGHATLYWYQQILGQGPKLLIQFQNNGVVDDSQLPKDRFSAERLKGVDSTLKIQPAKLEDSAVYLCASSSSGQGIVGEQYFGPGTRLTVT.

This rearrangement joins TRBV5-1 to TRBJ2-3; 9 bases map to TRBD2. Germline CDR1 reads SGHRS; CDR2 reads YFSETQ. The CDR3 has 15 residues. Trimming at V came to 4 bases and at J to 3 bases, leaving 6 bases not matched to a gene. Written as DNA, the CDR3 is TGCGCCAGCAGCGGTACGGCGGGAGGGACAGATACGCAGTATTTT. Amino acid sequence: CASSGTAGGTDTQYF.

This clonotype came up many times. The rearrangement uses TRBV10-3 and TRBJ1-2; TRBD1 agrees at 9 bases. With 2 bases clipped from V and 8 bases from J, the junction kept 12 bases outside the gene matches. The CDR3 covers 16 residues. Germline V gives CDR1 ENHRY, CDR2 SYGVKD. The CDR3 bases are TGTGCCATCAGTGAGCGAAGGACAGGGGCCCAAATGGGCTACACCTTC. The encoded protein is CAISERRTGAQMGYTF.

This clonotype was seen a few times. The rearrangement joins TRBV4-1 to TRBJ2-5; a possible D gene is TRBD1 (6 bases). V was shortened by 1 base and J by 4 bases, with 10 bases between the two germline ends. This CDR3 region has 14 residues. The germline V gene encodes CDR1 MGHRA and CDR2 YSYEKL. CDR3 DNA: TGCGCCAGCAGCCAAGTCAGGGGACGAGAGACCCAGTACTTC. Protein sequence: CASSQVRGRETQYF.

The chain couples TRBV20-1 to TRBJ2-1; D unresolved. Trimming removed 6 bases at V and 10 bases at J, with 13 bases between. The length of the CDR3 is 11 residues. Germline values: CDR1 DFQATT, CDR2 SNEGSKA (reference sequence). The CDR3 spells CSAYRNDEQFF. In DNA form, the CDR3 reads TGCAGTGCCTATCGCAACGACGAGCAGTTCTTC.

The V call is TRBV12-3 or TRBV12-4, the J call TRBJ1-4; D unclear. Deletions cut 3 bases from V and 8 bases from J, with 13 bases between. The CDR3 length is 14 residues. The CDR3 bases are TGTGCCAGCAGTTTCCTCCGAAGAAGAGAAAAACTGTTTTTT. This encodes CASSFLRRREKLFF.

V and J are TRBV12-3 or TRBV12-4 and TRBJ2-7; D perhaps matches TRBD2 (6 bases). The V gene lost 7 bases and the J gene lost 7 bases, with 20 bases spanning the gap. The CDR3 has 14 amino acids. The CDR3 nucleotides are TGTGCCAGCACTTTGGGACTCCCGCCCTGGGAGCAGTACTTC. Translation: CASTLGLPPWEQYF.